Shown below are 18 T cell receptor beta chains from a single sample sequenced in a study of blood T cell repertoires in COVID-19. TCRdb keeps only in-frame clones here, not all; method: immunoSEQ multiplex PCR. The data show 200,000 to 250,000 clones, about 88% seen once. The sample was peripheral blood. Receptor source: an older woman with acute or convalescent COVID-19.

The chain has TRBV18 and TRBJ2-1; TRBD2 aligns across 13 bases. V lost 5 bases, J lost 7 bases, and 2 bases stayed unmatched. From germline, CDR1 is KGHSH and CDR2 LQKENI. The CDR3 spans 14 residues. The CDR3 reads CASSGLAGDNEQFF. The CDR3 region has the DNA TGTGCCAGCTCAGGACTAGCGGGAGATAATGAGCAGTTCTTC.

This clone came up a few times. The rearrangement joins TRBV27 to TRBJ1-5; 9 nucleotides agree with TRBD1. The V gene's germline CDR1 is MNHEY and CDR2 SMNVEV (reference sequence). Losses at the gene ends were 4 bases for V and 7 bases for J; bases not matched to a gene: 5. This CDR3 is 14 amino acids long. The CDR3 reads CASSSGTGMQPQHF. In DNA form, the CDR3 reads TGTGCCAGCAGTTCCGGGACAGGGATGCAGCCCCAGCATTTT.

This rearrangement joins TRBV30 to TRBJ2-2, with 8 bases that match TRBD1. The CDR3 sequence is 17 residues long. Germline V gene lookup returns CDR1 GTSNPN and CDR2 SVGIG (reference sequence). V trimming: 2 bases; J trimming: 1 base; junction bases outside the gene matches: 9. The CDR3 sequence is CAWSREAGTGNTGELFF. The CDR3 DNA reads as TGTGCCTGGAGTAGAGAGGCCGGGACAGGGAACACCGGGGAGCTGTTTTTT.

The J gene is TRBJ2-2, the V gene TRBV19; D not certain. Germline V CDR1 and CDR2: LNHDA, SQIVND (reference sequence). This CDR3 spans 14 amino acids. V lost 2 bases to trimming and J lost 6 bases, with 10 bases between them. DNA of the CDR3: TGTGCCAGTAGTATAAACTCCGTCCCCGGGGAGCTGTTTTTT. Amino acid sequence: CASSINSVPGELFF.

This chain uses TRBV6-2 or TRBV6-3 with TRBJ1-5; 9 bases agree with TRBD1. Per the germline V gene, CDR1 is MNHEY and CDR2 is SVGEGT. The CDR3 is 14 residues long. Losses at the gene ends were 4 bases for V and 11 bases for J; bases not matched to a gene: 9. The CDR3 here is CASSFLGQGIAQHF. In nucleotides, the CDR3 is TGTGCCAGCAGTTTTTTGGGACAGGGAATTGCCCAGCATTTT.

V gene TRBV4-3 combines with J gene TRBJ2-2, with TRBD2 as a possible D gene (6 bases). The CDR3 is 15 amino acids. Germline V gene lookup returns CDR1 LGHNA and CDR2 YSLEER. V was trimmed by 1 base and J by 1 base, leaving 7 bases between them. CDR3 sequence reads: CASSQAGENTGELFF. DNA for the CDR3: TGCGCCAGCAGCCAAGCGGGAGAGAACACCGGGGAGCTGTTTTTT.

The CDR3 DNA follows: TGTGCCAGCAATGACAGCCCTGAAGCTTTCTTT. This translates into CASNDSPEAFF. This chain uses TRBV12-3 or TRBV12-4 with TRBJ1-1; TRBD1 might be the D (5 bases). Trimming took 7 bases from V and 6 from J, leaving 9 bases between them. The CDR3 has 11 residues.

The V gene is TRBV2, the J gene TRBJ2-1, with a possible D match to TRBD2 (6 bases). Per the germline V gene, CDR1 is SNHLY and CDR2 is FYNNEI. CDR3 length equals 15 residues. The V and J ends lost 6 bases and 3 bases respectively, with 15 bases between them. CDR3 loop: CASRAGTGFYNEQFF. DNA for the CDR3: TGTGCCAGCAGGGCCGGGACTGGGTTCTACAATGAGCAGTTCTTC.

This clone was seen only once. This chain uses TRBV5-4 with TRBJ1-2; TRBD1 matches 7 bases. The trim removed 5 bases at V and 4 bases at J, leaving 5 bases unmatched. CDR1 is SGHNT, CDR2 YYREEE, per germline (reference sequence). CDR3 size: 13 residues. The CDR3 DNA is TGTGCCAGCAGACCGAAGGGGGCCTATGGCTACACCTTC. This gives the protein CASRPKGAYGYTF.

The chain links TRBV7-2 to TRBJ2-3; TRBD2 matches at 16 bases. V lost 6 bases to trimming and J lost 3 bases; unmatched junction nucleotides: 9. The germline gives CDR1 SGHTA, CDR2 FQGNSA. The CDR3 has 18 amino acids. This CDR3 reads CASRTGTSGRAGTDTQYF. Here the CDR3 DNA reads TGTGCCAGCAGGACCGGGACTAGCGGGAGGGCCGGAACAGATACGCAGTATTTT.

The gene calls are TRBV27 and TRBJ1-5; perhaps TRBD1 as D (5 bases). In germline, CDR1 is MNHEY, CDR2 SMNVEV (reference sequence). The ends were cut back, 2 bases at V and 7 bases at J, with 12 bases in the middle. This CDR3 is 14 amino acids long. The CDR3 loop is CASSLRRGGQPQHF. In DNA form, the CDR3 reads TGTGCCAGCAGTTTAAGGAGGGGAGGGCAGCCCCAGCATTTT.

This rearrangement joins TRBV24-1 to TRBJ1-1, with D perhaps TRBD1 (6 bases). This CDR3 is 13 amino acids long. The V end was cut by 6 bases, the J end by 0 bases, with 7 bases between. CDR1 and CDR2 (germline): KGHDR, SFDVKD. The CDR3 coding sequence is TGTGCCACCAGTAAGGGGGTGAACACTGAAGCTTTCTTT. This translates into CATSKGVNTEAFF.

The chain links TRBV2 to TRBJ1-1, with D maybe TRBD1 (6 bases). V lost 4 bases to trimming and J lost 10 bases, with 13 bases between them. There are 12 residues in the CDR3. Germline assignment: CDR1 SNHLY and CDR2 FYNNEI. The CDR3 region is CASSALTGRAFF. The CDR3 nucleotides read TGTGCCAGCAGTGCGTTAACAGGGCGAGCTTTCTTT.

V usage is TRBV9 and J usage is TRBJ1-1; D not resolved. This CDR3 has 13 amino acids. Per germline, CDR1 SGDLS and CDR2 YYNGEE. The V end lost 4 bases, the J end lost 6 bases, and 13 bases lay between the germline ends. CDR3 sequence reads: CASSLGSQAEAFF. CDR3 coding DNA: TGTGCCAGCAGCCTTGGCTCCCAAGCTGAAGCTTTCTTT.

The CDR3 loop reads CASSLAGGANEKLFF. DNA for the CDR3: TGTGCCAGCAGCTTAGCGGGGGGCGCTAATGAAAAACTGTTTTTT. The rearrangement joins TRBV13 to TRBJ1-4; possible D gene TRBD1, 6 bases. Germline assignment: CDR1 PRHDT and CDR2 FYEKMQ (reference sequence). V lost 1 base and J 3 bases, leaving 9 bases between the germline ends. This CDR3 region has 15 residues. Combining the CDR3 with reference TRBV13 and TRBJ1-4 gives the whole variable domain AAGVIQSPRHLIKEKRETATLKCYPIPRHDTVYWYQQGPGQDPQFLISFYEKMQSDKGSIPDRFSAQQFSDYHSELNMSSLELGDSALYFCASSLAGGANEKLFFGSGTQLSVL.

The rearrangement uses TRBV5-6 and TRBJ2-1; 12 bases line up with TRBD2. Germline V gene sequence: CDR1 SGHDT, CDR2 YYEEEE. CDR3 length: 18 residues. V trimming: 4 bases; J trimming: 5 bases; junction bases outside the gene matches: 13. CDR3 sequence reads: CASSVLAGGPLVDNEQFF. CDR3 nucleotide sequence: TGTGCCAGCAGCGTCCTAGCGGGAGGGCCTCTCGTGGACAATGAGCAGTTCTTC.

J is TRBJ1-1 and V is TRBV7-3; D is uncertain. The CDR3 covers 13 residues. V was clipped by 8 bases and J by 0 bases, with 10 bases between them. CDR1 is SGHTA, CDR2 FQGTGA, per germline. The CDR3 here is CASSPGMNTEAFF. The CDR3 bases are TGTGCCAGCTCTCCGGGGATGAACACTGAAGCTTTCTTT. Based on the CDR3 plus reference TRBV7-3 and TRBJ1-1, the full variable domain is GAGVSQTPSNKVTEKGKYVELRCDPISGHTALYWYRQSLGQGPEFLIYFQGTGAADDSGLPNDRFFAVRPEGSVSTLKIQRTERGDSAVYLCASSPGMNTEAFFGQGTRLTVV.

V usage is TRBV9 and J usage is TRBJ2-1, with no clear D. CDR1 SGDLS and CDR2 YYNGEE come from the germline V gene. Trimming removed 6 bases at V and 6 bases at J, with 16 bases between. This CDR3 has 14 amino acids. The CDR3 loop is CASIISSLGNEQFF. For the CDR3, the DNA is TGTGCCAGCATTATAAGCTCCCTCGGCAATGAGCAGTTCTTC. Based on the CDR3 plus reference TRBV9 and TRBJ2-1, the full variable domain is DSGVTQTPKHLITATGQRVTLRCSPRSGDLSVYWYQQSLDQGLQFLIQYYNGEERAKGNILERFSAQQFPDLHSELNLSSLELGDSALYFCASIISSLGNEQFFGPGTRLTVL.